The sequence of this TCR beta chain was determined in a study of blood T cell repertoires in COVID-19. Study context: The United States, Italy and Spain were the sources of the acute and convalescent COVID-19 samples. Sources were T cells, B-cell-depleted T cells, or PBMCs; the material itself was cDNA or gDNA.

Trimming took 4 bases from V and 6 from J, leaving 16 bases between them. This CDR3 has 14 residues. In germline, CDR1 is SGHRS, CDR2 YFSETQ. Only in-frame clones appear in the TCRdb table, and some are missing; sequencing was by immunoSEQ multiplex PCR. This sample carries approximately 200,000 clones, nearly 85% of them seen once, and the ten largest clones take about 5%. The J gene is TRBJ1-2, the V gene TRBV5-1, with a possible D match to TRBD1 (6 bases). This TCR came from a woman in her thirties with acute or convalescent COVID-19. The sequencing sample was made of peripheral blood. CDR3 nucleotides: TGCGCCAGCAGCCCCGGGACAACCTTAGATGGCTACACCTTC. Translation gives CASSPGTTLDGYTF.